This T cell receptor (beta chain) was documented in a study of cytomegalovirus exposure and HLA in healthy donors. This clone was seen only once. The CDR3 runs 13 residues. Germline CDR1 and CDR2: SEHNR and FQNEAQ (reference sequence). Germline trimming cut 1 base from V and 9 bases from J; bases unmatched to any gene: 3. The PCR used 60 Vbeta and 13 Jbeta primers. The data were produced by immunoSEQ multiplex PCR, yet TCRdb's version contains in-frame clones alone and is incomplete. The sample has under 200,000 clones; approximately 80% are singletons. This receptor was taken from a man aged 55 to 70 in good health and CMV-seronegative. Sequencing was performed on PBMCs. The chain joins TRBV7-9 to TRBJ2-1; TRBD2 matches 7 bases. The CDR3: CASSLGGGSEQFF. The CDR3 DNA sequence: TGTGCCAGCAGCTTAGGGGGAGGGAGTGAGCAGTTCTTC. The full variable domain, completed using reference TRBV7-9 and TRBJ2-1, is DTGVSQNPRHKITKRGQNVTFRCDPISEHNRLYWYRQTLGQGPEFLTYFQNEAQLEKSRLLSDRFSAERPKGSFSTLEIQRTEQGDSAMYLCASSLGGGSEQFFGPGTRLTVL.